The 7 T cell receptor beta chains reported below all come from one sample, sequenced in a study of CD8 T cells in Susac syndrome. cDNA came from roughly 0.53 to 1 ug RNA primed by random hexamers. A single record per CDR3 protein comes from TCRdb applying MiXCR to the immunoSEQ multiplex PCR reads. The sample carries about 190,000 distinct CDR3 sequences, more than 90% recorded once. Input material: CD4+ T cells from PBMCs. The receptors derive from a human donor with Susac syndrome.

The chain links TRBV20-1 to TRBJ1-3, with 7 bases lining up with TRBD1. The ends lost 5 bases at V and 3 bases at J; junction bases unmatched: 7. The CDR3 runs 14 residues. The germline V gene has CDR1 DFQATT and CDR2 SNEGSKA (reference sequence). The CDR3 spells CSAPDRVGGNTIYF. CDR3 nucleotides: TGCAGTGCTCCTGACAGGGTCGGTGGAAACACCATATATTTT.

The V and J genes are TRBV2 and TRBJ2-1, with D unclear. The germline V gene has CDR1 SNHLY and CDR2 FYNNEI. The CDR3 consists of 14 residues. Trimming took off 4 bases at V and 3 bases at J, with 10 bases between the two ends. The CDR3: CASSGPTSYNEQFF. Here the CDR3 DNA reads TGTGCCAGCAGTGGCCCCACAAGCTACAATGAGCAGTTCTTC.

This clonotype was recorded once. This chain connects TRBV2 to TRBJ2-7; 10 bases map to TRBD1. Germline CDR1 is SNHLY and CDR2 is FYNNEI. CDR3 length: 14 amino acids. Unmatched junction bases numbered 6, after V lost 7 bases and J lost 3 bases. The CDR3 DNA sequence: TGTGCCAGCACCCGGGACAGGGGAGACTACGAGCAGTACTTC. Protein: CASTRDRGDYEQYF.

A few counts support this clonotype. The V gene is TRBV6-6, the J gene TRBJ1-2, with unresolved D. Germline V CDR1 and CDR2: MNHNY, SVGAGI (reference sequence). The CDR3 loop spans 12 amino acids. V lost 8 bases and J 0 bases, leaving 7 bases between the germline ends. The CDR3 coding sequence is TGTGCCAGCCGCGCAGCTAACTATGGCTACACCTTC. It is translated as CASRAANYGYTF.

V and J are TRBV4-2 and TRBJ2-5, with D possibly matching TRBD2 (7 bases). Trimming left V 0 bases short and J 7 bases short, with 15 bases between. The length of the CDR3 is 15 residues. Germline V gene sequence: CDR1 LGHNA, CDR2 YNFKEQ. The CDR3 DNA follows: TGTGCCAGCAGCCAAGAGGGGGGGGCGCAATCGACCCAGTACTTC. This codes for CASSQEGGAQSTQYF.

The rearrangement uses TRBV4-3 and TRBJ2-2; D is perhaps TRBD1 or TRBD2 (7 bases each). The V end was cut by 6 bases, the J end by 5 bases, with 16 bases between. The CDR3 extends over 15 amino acids. Germline loops: CDR1 LGHNA, CDR2 YSLEER. Written as DNA, the CDR3 is TGCGCCAGCAGGGATTCAGGGGGAGGGACCGGGGAGCTGTTTTTT. As protein: CASRDSGGGTGELFF.

This chain connects TRBV12-3 or TRBV12-4 to TRBJ2-1; D may be TRBD2 (6 bases). CDR3 length: 16 amino acids. Trimming pared 3 bases from V and 2 bases from J, leaving 14 bases between. The CDR3 is CASSFSLANTYNEQFF. The CDR3 nucleotides read TGTGCCAGCAGTTTTTCCCTAGCGAACACCTACAATGAGCAGTTCTTC.